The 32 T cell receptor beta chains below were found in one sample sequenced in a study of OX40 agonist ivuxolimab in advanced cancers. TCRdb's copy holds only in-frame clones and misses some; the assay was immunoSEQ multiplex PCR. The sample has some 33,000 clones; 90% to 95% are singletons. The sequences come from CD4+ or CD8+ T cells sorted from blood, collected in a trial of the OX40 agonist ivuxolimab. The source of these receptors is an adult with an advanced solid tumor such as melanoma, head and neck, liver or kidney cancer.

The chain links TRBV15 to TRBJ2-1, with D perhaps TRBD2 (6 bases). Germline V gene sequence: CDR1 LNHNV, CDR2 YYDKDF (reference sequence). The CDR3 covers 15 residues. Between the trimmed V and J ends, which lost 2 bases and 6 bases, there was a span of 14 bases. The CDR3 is CATSRLAHEGNEQFF. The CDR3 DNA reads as TGTGCCACCAGCAGACTAGCGCATGAGGGCAATGAGCAGTTCTTC.

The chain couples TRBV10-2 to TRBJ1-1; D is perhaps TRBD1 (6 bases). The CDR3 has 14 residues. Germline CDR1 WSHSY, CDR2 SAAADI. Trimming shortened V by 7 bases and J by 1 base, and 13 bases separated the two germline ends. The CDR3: CASTWTVPNTEAFF. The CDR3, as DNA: TGCGCCAGCACATGGACAGTCCCGAACACTGAAGCTTTCTTT.

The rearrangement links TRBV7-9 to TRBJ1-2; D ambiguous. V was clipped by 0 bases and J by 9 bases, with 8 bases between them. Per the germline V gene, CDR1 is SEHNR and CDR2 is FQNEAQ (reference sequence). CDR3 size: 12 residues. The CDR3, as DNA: TGTGCCAGCAGCTTAGCCACATCGAGCTACACCTTC. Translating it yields CASSLATSSYTF.

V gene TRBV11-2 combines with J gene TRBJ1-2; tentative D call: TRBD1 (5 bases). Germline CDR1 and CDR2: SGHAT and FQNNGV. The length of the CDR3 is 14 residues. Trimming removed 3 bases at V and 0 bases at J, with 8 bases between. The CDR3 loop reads CASSLTASNYGYTF. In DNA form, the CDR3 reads TGTGCCAGCAGCTTGACAGCTTCTAACTATGGCTACACCTTC.

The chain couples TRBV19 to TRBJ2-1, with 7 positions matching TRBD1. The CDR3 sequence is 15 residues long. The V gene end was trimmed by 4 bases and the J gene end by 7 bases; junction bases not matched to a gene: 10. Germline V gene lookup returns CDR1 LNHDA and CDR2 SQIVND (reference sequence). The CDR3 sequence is CASSTPSGTANEQFF. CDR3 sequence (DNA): TGTGCCAGTAGTACCCCCTCCGGGACAGCTAATGAGCAGTTCTTC.

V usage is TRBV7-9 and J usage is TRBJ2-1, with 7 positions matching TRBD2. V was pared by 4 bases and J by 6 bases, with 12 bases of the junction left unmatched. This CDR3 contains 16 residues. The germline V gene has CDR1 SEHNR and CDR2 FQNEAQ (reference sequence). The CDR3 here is CASSSPVAGAGNEQFF. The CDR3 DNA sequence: TGTGCCAGCAGCTCCCCAGTCGCGGGAGCAGGCAATGAGCAGTTCTTC.

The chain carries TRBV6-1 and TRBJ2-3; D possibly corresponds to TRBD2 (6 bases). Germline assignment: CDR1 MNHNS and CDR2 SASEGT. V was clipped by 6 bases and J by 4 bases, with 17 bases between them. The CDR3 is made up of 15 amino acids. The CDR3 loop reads CASRALAMSADTQYF. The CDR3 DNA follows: TGTGCCAGCAGAGCCCTAGCGATGTCAGCAGATACGCAGTATTTT.

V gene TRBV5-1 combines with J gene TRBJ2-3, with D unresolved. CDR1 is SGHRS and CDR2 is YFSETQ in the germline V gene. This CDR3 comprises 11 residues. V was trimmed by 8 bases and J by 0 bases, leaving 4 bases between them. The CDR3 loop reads CASTSTDTQYF. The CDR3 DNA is TGCGCCAGTACTAGCACAGATACGCAGTATTTT.

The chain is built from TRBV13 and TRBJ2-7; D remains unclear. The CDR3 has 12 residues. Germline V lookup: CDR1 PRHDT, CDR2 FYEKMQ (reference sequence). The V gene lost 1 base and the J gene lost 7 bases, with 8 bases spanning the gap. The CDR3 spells CASSLDGPEQYF. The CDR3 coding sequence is TGTGCCAGCAGCTTAGACGGCCCGGAGCAGTACTTC.

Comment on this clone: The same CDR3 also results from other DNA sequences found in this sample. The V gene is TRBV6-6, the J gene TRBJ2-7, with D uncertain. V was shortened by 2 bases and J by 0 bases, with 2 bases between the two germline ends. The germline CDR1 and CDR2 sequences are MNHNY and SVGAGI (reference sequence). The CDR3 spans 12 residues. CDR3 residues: CASSYISYEQYF. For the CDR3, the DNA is TGTGCCAGCAGTTACATCTCCTACGAGCAGTACTTC.

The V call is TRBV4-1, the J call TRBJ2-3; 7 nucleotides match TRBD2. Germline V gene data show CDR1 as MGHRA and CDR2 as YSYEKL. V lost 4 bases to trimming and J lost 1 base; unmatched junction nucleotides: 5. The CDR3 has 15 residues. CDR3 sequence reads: CASSPEGRGTDTQYF. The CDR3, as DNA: TGCGCCAGCAGCCCCGAGGGGAGGGGCACAGATACGCAGTATTTT.

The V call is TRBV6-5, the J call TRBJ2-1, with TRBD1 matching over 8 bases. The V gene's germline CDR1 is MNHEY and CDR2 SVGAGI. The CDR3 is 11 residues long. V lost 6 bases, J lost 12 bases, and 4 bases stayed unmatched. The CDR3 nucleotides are TGTGCCAGCAGATCCGGGACAGGGCAGTTCTTC. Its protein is CASRSGTGQFF.

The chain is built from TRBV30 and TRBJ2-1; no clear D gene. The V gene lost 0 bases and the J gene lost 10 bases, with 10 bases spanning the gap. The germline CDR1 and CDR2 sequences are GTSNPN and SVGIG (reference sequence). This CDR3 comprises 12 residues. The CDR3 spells CAWSVLADEQFF. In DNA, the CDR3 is TGTGCCTGGAGTGTACTGGCAGACGAGCAGTTCTTC.

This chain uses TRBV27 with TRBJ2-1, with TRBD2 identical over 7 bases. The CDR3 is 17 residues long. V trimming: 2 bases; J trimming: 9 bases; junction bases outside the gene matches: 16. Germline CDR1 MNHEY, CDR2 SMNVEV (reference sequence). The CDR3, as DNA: TGTGCCAGCAGTTTAGGGGGGGGGTTCACTCCATTAAGTGAGCAGTTCTTC. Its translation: CASSLGGGFTPLSEQFF.

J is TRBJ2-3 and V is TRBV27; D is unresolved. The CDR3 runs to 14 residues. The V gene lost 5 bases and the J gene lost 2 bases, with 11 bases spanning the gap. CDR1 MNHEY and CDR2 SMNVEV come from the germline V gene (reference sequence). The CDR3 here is CASSKPFDTDTQYF. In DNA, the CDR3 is TGTGCCAGCAGTAAACCCTTCGACACAGATACGCAGTATTTT.

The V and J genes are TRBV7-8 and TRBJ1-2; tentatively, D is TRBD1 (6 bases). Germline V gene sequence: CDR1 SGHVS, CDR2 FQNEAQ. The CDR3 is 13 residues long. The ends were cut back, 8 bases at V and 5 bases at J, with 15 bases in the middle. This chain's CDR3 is CASRSRGGYGYTF. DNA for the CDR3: TGTGCCAGCCGATCCAGGGGCGGATATGGCTACACCTTC.

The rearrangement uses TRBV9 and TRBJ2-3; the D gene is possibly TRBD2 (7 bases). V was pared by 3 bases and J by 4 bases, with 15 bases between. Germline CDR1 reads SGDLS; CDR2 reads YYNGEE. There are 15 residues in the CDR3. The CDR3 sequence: CASSDEWGGPDTQYF. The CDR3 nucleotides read TGTGCCAGCAGCGACGAGTGGGGGGGGCCAGATACGCAGTATTTT.

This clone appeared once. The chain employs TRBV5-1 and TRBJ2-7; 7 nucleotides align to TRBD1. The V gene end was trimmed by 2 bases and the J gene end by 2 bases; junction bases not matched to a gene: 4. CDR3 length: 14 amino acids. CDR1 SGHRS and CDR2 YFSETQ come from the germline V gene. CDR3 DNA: TGCGCCAGCAGCTTCCGGGACAGACCCTACGAGCAGTACTTC. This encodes CASSFRDRPYEQYF.

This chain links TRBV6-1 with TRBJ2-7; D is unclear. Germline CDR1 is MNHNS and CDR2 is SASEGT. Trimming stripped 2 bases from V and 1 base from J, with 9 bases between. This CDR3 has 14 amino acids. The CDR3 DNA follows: TGTGCCAGCAGTGAACTTCTGGGTTCCTACGAGCAGTACTTC. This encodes CASSELLGSYEQYF.

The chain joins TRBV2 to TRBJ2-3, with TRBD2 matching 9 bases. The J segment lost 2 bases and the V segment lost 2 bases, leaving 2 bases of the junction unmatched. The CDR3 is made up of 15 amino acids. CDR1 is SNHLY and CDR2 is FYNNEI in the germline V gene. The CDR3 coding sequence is TGTGCCAGCAGTGAACCGGGACTAGCCACAGATACGCAGTATTTT. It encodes CASSEPGLATDTQYF. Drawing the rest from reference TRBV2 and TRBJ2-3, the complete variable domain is EPEVTQTPSHQVTQMGQEVILRCVPISNHLYFYWYRQILGQKVEFLVSFYNNEISEKSEIFDDQFSVERPDGSNFTLKIRSTKLEDSAMYFCASSEPGLATDTQYFGPGTRLTVL.

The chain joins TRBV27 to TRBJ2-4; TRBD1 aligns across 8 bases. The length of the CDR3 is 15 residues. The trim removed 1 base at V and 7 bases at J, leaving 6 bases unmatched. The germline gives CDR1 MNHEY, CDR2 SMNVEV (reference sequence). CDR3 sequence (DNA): TGTGCCAGCAGTTTATATCAGGGGGCGATGAACATTCAGTACTTC. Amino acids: CASSLYQGAMNIQYF.

CDR3 loop: CASSPLLGRILYEQYF. As DNA, the CDR3 is TGTGCCAGCAGTCCACTACTCGGGAGAATCCTCTACGAGCAGTACTTC. This chain uses TRBV27 with TRBJ2-7; D might be TRBD2 (6 bases). Germline lookup yields CDR1 MNHEY and CDR2 SMNVEV (reference sequence). There are 16 residues in the CDR3. Trimming took 5 bases from V and 3 from J, leaving 20 bases between them.

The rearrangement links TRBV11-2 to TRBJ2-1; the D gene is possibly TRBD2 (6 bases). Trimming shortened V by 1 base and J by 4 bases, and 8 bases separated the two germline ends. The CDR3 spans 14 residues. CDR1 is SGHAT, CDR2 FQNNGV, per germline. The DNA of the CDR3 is TGTGCCAGCAGCTTAGGGGGGGAGTACAATGAGCAGTTCTTC. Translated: CASSLGGEYNEQFF.

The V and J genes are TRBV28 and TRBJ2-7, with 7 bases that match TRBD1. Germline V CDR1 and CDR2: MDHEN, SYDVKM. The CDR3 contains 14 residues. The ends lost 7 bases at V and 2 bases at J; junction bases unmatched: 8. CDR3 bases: TGTGCCAGCAACCCCACGACAGGGACCTACGAGCAGTACGTC. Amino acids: CASNPTTGTYEQYV.

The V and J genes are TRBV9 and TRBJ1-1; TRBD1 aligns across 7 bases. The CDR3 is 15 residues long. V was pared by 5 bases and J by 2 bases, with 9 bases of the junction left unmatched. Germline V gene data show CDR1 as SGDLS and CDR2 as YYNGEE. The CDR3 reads CASSLTGLQNTEAFF. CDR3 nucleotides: TGTGCCAGCAGTCTGACAGGGCTTCAAAACACTGAAGCTTTCTTT.

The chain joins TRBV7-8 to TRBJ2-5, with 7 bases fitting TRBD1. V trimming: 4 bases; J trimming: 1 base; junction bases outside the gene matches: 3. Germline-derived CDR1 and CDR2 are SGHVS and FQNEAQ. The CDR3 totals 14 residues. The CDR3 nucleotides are TGTGCCAGCAGCTATCGGGACAGCCAAGAGACCCAGTACTTC. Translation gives CASSYRDSQETQYF.

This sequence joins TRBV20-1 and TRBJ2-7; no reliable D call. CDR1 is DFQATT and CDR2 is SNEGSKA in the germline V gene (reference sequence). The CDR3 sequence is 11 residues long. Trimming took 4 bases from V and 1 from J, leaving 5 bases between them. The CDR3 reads CSATESYEQYF. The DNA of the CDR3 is TGCAGTGCTACGGAGTCCTACGAGCAGTACTTC.

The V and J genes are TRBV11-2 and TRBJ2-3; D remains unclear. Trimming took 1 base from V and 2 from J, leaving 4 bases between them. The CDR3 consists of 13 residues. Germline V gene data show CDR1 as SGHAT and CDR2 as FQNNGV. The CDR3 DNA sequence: TGTGCCAGCAGCTTAGCTGCCACAGATACGCAGTATTTT. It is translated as CASSLAATDTQYF.

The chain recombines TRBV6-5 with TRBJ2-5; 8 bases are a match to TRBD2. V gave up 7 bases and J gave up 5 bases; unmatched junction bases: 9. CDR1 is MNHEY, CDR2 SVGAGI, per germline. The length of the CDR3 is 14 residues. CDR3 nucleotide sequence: TGTGCCAGCACTAACGGGGGGGCTCTGGAGACCCAGTACTTC. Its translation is CASTNGGALETQYF.

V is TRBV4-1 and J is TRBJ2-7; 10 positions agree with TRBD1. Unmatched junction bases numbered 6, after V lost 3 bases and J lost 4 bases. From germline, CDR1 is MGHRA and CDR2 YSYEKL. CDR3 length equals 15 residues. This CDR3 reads CASSQATGGAYEQYV. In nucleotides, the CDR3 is TGCGCCAGCAGCCAGGCGACAGGGGGCGCTTACGAGCAGTACGTC.

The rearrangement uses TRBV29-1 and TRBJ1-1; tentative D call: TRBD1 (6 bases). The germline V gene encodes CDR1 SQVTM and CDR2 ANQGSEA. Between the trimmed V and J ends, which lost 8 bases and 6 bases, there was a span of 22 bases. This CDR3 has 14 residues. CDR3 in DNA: TGCAGCACCCTGCCATGGGGGGCGAGCGCTGAAGCTTTCTTT. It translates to CSTLPWGASAEAFF.

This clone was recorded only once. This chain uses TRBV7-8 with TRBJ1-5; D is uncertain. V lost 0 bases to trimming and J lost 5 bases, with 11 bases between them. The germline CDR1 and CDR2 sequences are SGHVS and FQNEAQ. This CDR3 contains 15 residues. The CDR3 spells CASSLAGAGDQPQHF. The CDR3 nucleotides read TGTGCCAGCAGCTTAGCGGGTGCTGGGGATCAGCCCCAGCATTTT.